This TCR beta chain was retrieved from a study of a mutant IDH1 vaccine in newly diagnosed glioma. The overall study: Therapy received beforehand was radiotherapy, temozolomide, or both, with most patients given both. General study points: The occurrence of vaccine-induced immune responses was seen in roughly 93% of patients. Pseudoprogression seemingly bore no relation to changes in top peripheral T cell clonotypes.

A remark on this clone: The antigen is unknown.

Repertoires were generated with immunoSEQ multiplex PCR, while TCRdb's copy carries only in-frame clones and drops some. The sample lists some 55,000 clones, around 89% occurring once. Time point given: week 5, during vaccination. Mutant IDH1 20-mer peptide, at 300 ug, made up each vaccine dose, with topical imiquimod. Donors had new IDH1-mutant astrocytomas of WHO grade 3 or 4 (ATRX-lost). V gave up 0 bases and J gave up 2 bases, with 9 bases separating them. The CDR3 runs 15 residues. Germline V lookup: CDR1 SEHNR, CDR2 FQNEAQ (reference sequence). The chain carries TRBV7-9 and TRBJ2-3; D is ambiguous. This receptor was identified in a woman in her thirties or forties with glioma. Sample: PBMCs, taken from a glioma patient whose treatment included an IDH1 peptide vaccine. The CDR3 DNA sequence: TGTGCCAGCAGCTTAGCGGGGTTTCACACAGATACGCAGTATTTT. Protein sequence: CASSLAGFHTDTQYF.